This T cell receptor (beta chain) is from a study of chemoradiotherapy in HPV16-positive cancers. Study-wide background: Functional T-cell assays on a couple of HPV16-positive patients' cells defined candidate HPV-specific clones and common TCR motifs.

Germline V gives CDR1 MDHEN, CDR2 SYDVKM. The CDR3 has 14 residues. The germline V and J ends were trimmed by 2 bases and 4 bases, with 9 bases remaining between them. Measured with immunoSEQ multiplex PCR; TCRdb has only the in-frame clones, and not every one. In the table there are under 85,000 clones, about nine tenths of which are singletons. The specimen comprised blood, sampled from a patient who underwent chemoradiotherapy. The sequence came from a human donor with HPV-associated anogenital cancer. The chain couples TRBV28 to TRBJ1-5; no reliable D call. CDR3 sequence reads: CASSLMGLNQPQHF. The CDR3 DNA reads as TGTGCCAGCAGTTTAATGGGATTGAATCAGCCCCAGCATTTT.